The text below deals with one TCR beta chain. Its target is not known. The CDR3 is made up of 18 amino acids. PCR primers comprised 60 Vbeta and 13 Jbeta primers. The method was immunoSEQ multiplex PCR; TCRdb's version includes in-frame clones alone and lacks a portion of them. Here the sample spans about 170,000 clones, almost 75% being singletons. This sample is drawn from a study of cytomegalovirus exposure and HLA in healthy donors. Study-wide results and caveats: Later analysis placed DRB1 highest and HLA-C lowest in TCR association rates, which differed by HLA locus. Earlier results showed most TCR beta V segments being productive about 90% or about 30% of the time.

The TCR originated in a woman between 18 and 30 years old in good health and CMV-seropositive. The V call is TRBV7-5, the J call TRBJ2-7; TRBD1 is the table's D call, not checked against the DNA. TRBV7-5 is listed as a pseudogene. Source material: PBMCs. The DNA for the CDR3 is TGTGTCAGAAGCTCCCCCCCCGCCGGCCCCAGGGGGCTCGGCGAGCAGTACTTC. Translating it yields CVRSSPPAGPRGLGEQYF.